Given below is one T cell receptor (beta chain) in context. Antigen specificity is unknown. The time point: blood 4 weeks post-SBRT, at nephrectomy. Treatment here: 15 Gy SBRT to primary tumor, nephrectomy 4 weeks later. Nephrectomy followed 15 Gy stereotactic body radiation by 4 weeks. This record belongs to a study of radiation and T cells in renal cell carcinoma. The data were produced by immunoSEQ multiplex PCR, yet TCRdb's version contains in-frame clones alone and is incomplete. In the table there are roughly 92,000 clones, 84% of which are singletons. Study-wide results and limits: No pretreatment tumor biopsies were available for baseline clonotypes. Top tumor clonotypes rose in blood 2 weeks post-radiation, then contracted.

With 0 bases removed from V and 8 bases from J, the gap between germline ends came to 14 bases. The CDR3 totals 15 residues. The germline CDR1 and CDR2 sequences are LGHNA and YSLEER. The chain has TRBV4-3 and TRBJ1-3; D possibly corresponds to TRBD1 (5 bases). Source: blood, taken from a patient whose treatment included radiotherapy and nephrectomy. The source of this sequence is a man aged 60-69 years with renal cell carcinoma. The CDR3 protein is CASSQDRGEEDTIYF. The CDR3 DNA reads as TGCGCCAGCAGCCAAGATCGAGGGGAAGAGGACACCATATATTTT.